These 2 T cell receptor beta chains share one sample of origin, sequenced in a study of T cell responses to AZD1222 COVID-19 vaccine. Profiling relied on immunoSEQ multiplex PCR, and the TCRdb table lists in-frame clones only, not all of them. The sample includes 130,000 to 150,000 clones, 90% to 95% seen only once; the top ten take 2.5% to 3%. The sample consisted of peripheral blood, taken on day 0 of MenACWY control vaccination. The receptors stem from an adult in good health.

The J gene is TRBJ1-2, the V gene TRBV7-9; a weak D match, TRBD1 (6 bases). The CDR3 is made up of 15 amino acids. V shed 1 base and J shed 5 bases, with 14 bases lying between them. CDR1 and CDR2 (germline): SEHNR, FQNEAQ (reference sequence). CDR3 nucleotides: TGTGCCAGCAGCTTAGGTCGGGGGGCGCGATATGGCTACACCTTC. As protein: CASSLGRGARYGYTF. The whole variable domain, remainder taken from reference TRBV7-9 and TRBJ1-2, is DTGVSQNPRHKITKRGQNVTFRCDPISEHNRLYWYRQTLGQGPEFLTYFQNEAQLEKSRLLSDRFSAERPKGSFSTLEIQRTEQGDSAMYLCASSLGRGARYGYTFGSGTRLTVV.

The CDR3 sequence: CASSYGQGSTKNIQYF. In DNA form, the CDR3 reads TGTGCCAGCAGTTACGGCCAGGGGTCCACCAAAAACATTCAGTACTTC. The chain recombines TRBV6-2 or TRBV6-3 with TRBJ2-4; D might be TRBD1 (6 bases). The germline V gene has CDR1 MNHEY and CDR2 SVGEGT. V lost 2 bases to trimming and J lost 2 bases, with 13 bases between them. The CDR3 loop spans 16 amino acids.